This TCR beta chain was captured in a study of sequential checkpoint blockade in melanoma. Data came from immunoSEQ multiplex PCR; TCRdb stores just in-frame clones and leaves some out. Of about 5,300 clones listed, over 25% are singletons. As to treatment: randomized to nivolumab then ipilimumab (arm A) or the reverse (arm B). The CDR3 extends over 14 amino acids. Germline CDR1 reads MDHEN; CDR2 reads SYDVKM. V lost 4 bases to trimming and J lost 1 base, with 10 bases between them. The sequences come from tumor tissue (inferred from file names), collected from a patient given nivolumab and ipilimumab in sequence. The chain is built from TRBV28 and TRBJ2-5, with TRBD2 as a possible D gene (5 bases). The receptor was derived from a human donor with melanoma. As DNA, the CDR3 is TGTGCCAGCAGTTCCCCGGGATTCCAAGAGACCCAGTACTTC. Amino acid sequence: CASSSPGFQETQYF.